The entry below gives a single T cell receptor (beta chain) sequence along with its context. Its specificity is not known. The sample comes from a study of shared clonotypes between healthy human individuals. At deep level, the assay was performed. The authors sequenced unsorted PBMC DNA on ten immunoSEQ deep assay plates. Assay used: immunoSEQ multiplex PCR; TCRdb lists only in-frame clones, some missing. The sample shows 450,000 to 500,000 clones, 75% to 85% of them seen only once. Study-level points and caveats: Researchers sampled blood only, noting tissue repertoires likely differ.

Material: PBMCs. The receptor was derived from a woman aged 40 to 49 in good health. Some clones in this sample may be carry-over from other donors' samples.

CDR3 protein: CASSVQQGDTQYF. The CDR3 DNA reads as TGTGCCAGCAGCGTTCAACAGGGAGATACGCAGTATTTT. This chain joins TRBV9 and TRBJ2-3, with a weak D call TRBD1 (6 bases). The CDR3 runs to 13 residues. Trimming stripped 2 bases from V and 5 bases from J, with 9 bases between. Germline assignment: CDR1 SGDLS and CDR2 YYNGEE.